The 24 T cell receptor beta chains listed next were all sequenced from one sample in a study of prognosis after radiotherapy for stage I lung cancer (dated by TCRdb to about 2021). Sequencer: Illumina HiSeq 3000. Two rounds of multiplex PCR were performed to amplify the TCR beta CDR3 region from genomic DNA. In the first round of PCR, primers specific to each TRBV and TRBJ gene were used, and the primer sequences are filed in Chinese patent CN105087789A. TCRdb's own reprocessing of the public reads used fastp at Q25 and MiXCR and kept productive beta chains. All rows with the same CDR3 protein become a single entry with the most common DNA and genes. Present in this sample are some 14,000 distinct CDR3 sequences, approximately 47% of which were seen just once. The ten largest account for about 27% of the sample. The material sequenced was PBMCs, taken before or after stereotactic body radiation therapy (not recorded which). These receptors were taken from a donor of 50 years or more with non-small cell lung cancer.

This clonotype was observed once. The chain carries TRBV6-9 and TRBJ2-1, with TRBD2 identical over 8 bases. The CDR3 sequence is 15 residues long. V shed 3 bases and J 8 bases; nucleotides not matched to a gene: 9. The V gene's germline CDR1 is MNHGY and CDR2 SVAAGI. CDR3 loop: CASSYSGLARYEQFF. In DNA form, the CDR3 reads TGTGCCAGCAGTTACAGTGGACTAGCCAGGTATGAGCAGTTCTTC.

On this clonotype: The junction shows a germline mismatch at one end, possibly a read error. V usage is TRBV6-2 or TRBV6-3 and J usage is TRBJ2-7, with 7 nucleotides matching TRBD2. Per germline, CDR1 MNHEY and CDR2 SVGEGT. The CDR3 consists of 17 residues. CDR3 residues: CASSKSPSTRGDYKQYF. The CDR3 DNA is TGTGCCAGCAGTAAATCCCCCTCCACTAGAGGGGACTACAAGCAGTACTTC.

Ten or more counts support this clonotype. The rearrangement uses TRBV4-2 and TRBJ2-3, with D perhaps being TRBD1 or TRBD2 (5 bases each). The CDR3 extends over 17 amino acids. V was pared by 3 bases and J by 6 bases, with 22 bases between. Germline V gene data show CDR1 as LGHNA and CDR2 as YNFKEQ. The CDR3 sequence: CASSHHRGPQSRDTQYF. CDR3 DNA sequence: TGTGCCAGCAGCCATCACCGGGGCCCGCAAAGTCGGGATACGCAGTATTTT.

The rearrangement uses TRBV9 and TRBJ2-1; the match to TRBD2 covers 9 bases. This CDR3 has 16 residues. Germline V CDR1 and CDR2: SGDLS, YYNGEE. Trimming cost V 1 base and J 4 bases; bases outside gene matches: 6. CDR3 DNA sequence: TGTGCCAGCAGCGTATCAGGACTAGCGAAATACAATGAGCAGTTCTTC. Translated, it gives CASSVSGLAKYNEQFF.

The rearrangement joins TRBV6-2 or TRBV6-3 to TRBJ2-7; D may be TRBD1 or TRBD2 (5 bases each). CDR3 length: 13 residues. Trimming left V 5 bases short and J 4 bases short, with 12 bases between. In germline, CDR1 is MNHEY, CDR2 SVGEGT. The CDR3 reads CASSTGTPYEQYF. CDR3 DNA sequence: TGTGCCAGCAGTACCGGGACCCCGTACGAGCAGTACTTC.

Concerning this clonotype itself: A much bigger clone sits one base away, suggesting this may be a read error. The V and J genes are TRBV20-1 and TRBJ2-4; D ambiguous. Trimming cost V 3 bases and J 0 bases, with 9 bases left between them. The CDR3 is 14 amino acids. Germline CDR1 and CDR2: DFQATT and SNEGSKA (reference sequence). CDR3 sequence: CSASNDLAKNIQYF. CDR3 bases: TGCAGTGCTAGTAATGATCTAGCCAAAAACATTCAGTACTTC.

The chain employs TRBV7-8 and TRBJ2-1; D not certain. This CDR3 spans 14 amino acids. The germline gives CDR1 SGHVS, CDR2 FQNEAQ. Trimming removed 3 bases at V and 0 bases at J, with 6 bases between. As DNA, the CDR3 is TGTGCCAGCAGCTTGAGGAGCTCCTACAATGAGCAGTTCTTC. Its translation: CASSLRSSYNEQFF. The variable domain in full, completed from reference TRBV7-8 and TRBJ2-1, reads GAGVSQSPRYKVAKRGQDVALRCDPISGHVSLFWYQQALGQGPEFLTYFQNEAQLDKSGLPSDRFFAERPEGSVSTLKIQRTQQEDSAVYLCASSLRSSYNEQFFGPGTRLTVL.

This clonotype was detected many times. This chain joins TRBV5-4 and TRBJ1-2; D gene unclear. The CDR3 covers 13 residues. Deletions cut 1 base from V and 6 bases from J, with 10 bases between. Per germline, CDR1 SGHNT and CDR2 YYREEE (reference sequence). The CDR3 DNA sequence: TGTGCCAGCAGCTTGATAGGAGGGCATGGCTACACCTTC. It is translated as CASSLIGGHGYTF.

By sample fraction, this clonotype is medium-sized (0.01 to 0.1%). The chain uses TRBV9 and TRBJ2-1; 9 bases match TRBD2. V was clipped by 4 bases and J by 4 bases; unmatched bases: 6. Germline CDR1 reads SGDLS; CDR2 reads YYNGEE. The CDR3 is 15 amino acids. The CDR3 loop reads CASSSTSGEYNEQFF. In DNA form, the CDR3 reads TGTGCCAGCAGCTCGACTAGCGGAGAGTACAATGAGCAGTTCTTC.

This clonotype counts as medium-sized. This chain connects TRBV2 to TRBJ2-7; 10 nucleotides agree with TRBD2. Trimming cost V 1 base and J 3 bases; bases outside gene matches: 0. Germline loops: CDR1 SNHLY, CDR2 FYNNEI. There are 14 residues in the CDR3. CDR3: CASSEGTSGYEQYF. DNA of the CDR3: TGTGCCAGCAGTGAAGGGACTAGCGGCTACGAGCAGTACTTC.

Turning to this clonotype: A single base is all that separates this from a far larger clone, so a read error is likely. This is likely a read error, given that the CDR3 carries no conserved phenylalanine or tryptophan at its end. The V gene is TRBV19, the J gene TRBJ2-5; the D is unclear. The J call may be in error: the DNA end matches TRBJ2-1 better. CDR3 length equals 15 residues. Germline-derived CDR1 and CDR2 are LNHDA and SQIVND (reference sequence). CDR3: CASSTLDSTYNEQFL. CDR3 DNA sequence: TGTGCCAGTAGTACTCTCGACTCTACTTACAATGAGCAGTTCTTA.

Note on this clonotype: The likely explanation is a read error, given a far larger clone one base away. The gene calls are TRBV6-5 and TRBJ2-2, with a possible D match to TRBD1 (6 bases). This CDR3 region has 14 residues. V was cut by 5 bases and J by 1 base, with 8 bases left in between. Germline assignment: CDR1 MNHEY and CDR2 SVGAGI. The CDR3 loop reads CASSNRENTGELFF. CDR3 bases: TGTGCCAGCAGTAACAGGGAGAACACCGGGGAGCTGTTTTTT.

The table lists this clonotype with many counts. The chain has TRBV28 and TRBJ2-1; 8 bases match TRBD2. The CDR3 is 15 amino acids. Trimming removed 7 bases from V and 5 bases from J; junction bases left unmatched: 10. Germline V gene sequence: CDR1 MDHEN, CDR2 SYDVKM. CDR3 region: CASTPSGSGHNEQFF. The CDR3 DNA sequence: TGTGCCAGCACCCCCAGCGGGAGCGGGCACAATGAGCAGTTCTTC.

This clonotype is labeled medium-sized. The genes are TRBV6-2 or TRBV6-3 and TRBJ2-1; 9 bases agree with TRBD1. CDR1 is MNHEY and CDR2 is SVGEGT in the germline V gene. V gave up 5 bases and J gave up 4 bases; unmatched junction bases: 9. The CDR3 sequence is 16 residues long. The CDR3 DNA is TGTGCCAGCAGTGAGTGGACAGGGGCTAATTACAATGAGCAGTTCTTC. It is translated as CASSEWTGANYNEQFF.

CDR3 protein: CAWSDFTGQQFF. The CDR3 region has the DNA TGTGCCTGGAGTGACTTCACAGGGCAGCAGTTCTTC. V and J are TRBV30 and TRBJ2-1; D might be TRBD1 (6 bases). This CDR3 region has 12 residues. CDR1 GTSNPN and CDR2 SVGIG come from the germline V gene (reference sequence). Trimming left V 1 base short and J 11 bases short, with 12 bases between.

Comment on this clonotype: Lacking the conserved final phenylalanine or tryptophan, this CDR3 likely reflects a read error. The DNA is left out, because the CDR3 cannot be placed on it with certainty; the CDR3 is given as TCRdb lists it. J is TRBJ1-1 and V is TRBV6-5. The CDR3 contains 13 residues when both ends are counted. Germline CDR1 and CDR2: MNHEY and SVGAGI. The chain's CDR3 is CASSWSSNTEALL.

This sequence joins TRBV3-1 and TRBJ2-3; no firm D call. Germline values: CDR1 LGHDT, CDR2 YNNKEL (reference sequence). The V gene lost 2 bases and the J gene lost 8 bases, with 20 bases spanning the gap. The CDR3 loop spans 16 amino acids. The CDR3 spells CASSQWKCGRSPTQYF. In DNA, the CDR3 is TGTGCCAGCAGCCAATGGAAGTGCGGCAGGTCACCTACGCAGTATTTT.

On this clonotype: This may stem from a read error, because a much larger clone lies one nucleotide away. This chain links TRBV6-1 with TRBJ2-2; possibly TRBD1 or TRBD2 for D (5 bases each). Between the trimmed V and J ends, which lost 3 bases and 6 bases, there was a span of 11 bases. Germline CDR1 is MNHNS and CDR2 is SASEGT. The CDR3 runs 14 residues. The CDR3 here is CASSDGTGAGELFF. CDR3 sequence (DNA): TGTGCCAGCAGTGACGGGACCGGCGCCGGGGAGCTGTTTTTT.

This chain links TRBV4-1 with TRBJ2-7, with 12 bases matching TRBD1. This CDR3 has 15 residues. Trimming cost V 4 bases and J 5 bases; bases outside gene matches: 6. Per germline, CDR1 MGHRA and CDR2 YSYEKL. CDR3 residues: CASSPEGTGGHEQYF. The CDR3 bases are TGCGCCAGCAGCCCCGAGGGGACAGGGGGCCACGAGCAGTACTTC.

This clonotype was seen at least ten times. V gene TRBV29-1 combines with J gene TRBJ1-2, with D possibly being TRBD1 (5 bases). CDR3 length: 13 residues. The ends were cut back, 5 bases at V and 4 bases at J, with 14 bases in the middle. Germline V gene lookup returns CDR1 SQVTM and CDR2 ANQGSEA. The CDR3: CSVYTGDGYGYTF. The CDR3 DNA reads TGCAGCGTTTATACGGGGGACGGCTATGGCTACACCTTC.

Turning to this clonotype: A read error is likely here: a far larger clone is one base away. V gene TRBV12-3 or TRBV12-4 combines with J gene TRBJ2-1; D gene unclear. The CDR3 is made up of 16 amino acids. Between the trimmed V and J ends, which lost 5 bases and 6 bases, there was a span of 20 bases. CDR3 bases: TGTGCCAGCAGTCGCCTTAGTGGGATCCCCTCCAATGAGCAGTTCTTC. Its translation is CASSRLSGIPSNEQFF.

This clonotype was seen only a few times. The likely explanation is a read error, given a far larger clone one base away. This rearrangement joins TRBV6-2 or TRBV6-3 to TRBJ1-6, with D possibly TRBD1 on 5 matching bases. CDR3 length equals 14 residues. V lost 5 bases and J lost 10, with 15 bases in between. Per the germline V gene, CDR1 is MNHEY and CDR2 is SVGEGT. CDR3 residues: CASSDGGIGSPLHF. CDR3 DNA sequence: TGTGCCAGCAGTGACGGGGGGATTGGATCACCCCTCCACTTT.

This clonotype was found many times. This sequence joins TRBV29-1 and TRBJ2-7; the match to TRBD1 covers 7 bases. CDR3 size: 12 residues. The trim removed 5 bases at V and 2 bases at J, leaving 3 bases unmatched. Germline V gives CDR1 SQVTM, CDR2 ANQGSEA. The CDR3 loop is CSVSRGTYEQYF. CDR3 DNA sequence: TGCAGCGTTTCCAGGGGGACCTACGAGCAGTACTTC.

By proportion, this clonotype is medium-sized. CDR3 sequence reads: CASSSPTSGKIYEQYF. Here the CDR3 DNA reads TGTGCCAGCAGCTCCCCGACTAGCGGGAAGATCTACGAGCAGTACTTC. The chain is built from TRBV6-1 and TRBJ2-7, with TRBD2 matching 11 bases. This CDR3 is built from 16 residues. J gave up 3 bases and V 6 bases, and 10 bases lay outside the gene matches. Germline assignment: CDR1 MNHNS and CDR2 SASEGT.